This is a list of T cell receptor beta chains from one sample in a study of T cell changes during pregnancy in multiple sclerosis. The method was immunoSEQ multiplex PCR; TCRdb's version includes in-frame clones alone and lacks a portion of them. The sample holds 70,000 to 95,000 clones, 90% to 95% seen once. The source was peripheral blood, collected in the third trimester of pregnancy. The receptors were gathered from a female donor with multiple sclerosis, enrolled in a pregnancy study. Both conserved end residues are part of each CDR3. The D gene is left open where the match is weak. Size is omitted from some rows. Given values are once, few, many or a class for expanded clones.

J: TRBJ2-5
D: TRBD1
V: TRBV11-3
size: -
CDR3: CASNQGQGPDLDF
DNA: TGTGCCAGCAACCAAGGACAGGGCCCGGACCTGGACTTC

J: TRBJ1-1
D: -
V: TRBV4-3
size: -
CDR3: CASSRTGTEAFF
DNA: TGCGCCAGCAGCAGGACCGGGACAGAAGCTTTCTTT

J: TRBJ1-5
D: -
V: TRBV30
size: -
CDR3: CAWSVGANSNQPQHF
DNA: TGTGCCTGGAGCGTGGGAGCGAATAGCAATCAGCCCCAGCATTTT

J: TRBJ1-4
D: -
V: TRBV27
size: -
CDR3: CASSLLGGESVKLFF
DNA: TGTGCCAGCAGTTTATTGGGAGGGGAGTCAGTAAAACTGTTTTTT

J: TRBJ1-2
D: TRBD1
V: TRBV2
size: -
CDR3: CASRGDRLYGYTF
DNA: TGTGCCAGCAGGGGGGACAGGCTCTATGGCTACACCTTC

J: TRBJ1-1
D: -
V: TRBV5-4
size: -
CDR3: CASSSPRNTEAFF
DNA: TGTGCCAGCAGCTCCCCCAGGAACACTGAAGCTTTCTTT

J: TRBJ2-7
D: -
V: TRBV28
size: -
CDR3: CASTLYEQYF
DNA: TGTGCCAGCACCCTCTACGAGCAGTACTTC

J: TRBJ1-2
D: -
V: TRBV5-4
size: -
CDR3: CASSLTGPYGYTF
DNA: TGTGCCAGCAGCTTAACAGGGCCCTATGGCTACACCTTC

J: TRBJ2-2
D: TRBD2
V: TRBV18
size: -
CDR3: CASSPGTSGLTGELFF
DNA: TGTGCCAGCTCACCAGGTACTAGCGGGCTCACCGGGGAGCTGTTTTTT

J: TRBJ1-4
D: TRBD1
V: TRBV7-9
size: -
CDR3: CASSLASGQSEKLFF
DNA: TGTGCCAGCAGCTTAGCGTCGGGACAGAGTGAAAAACTGTTTTTT

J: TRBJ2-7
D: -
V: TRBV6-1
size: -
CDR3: CASSTGNGREQYF
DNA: TGTGCCAGCTCCACCGGGAACGGAAGAGAGCAGTACTTC

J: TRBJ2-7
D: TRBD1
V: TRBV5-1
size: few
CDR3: CASSMDRAEYEQYF
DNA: TGCGCCAGCAGCATGGACAGGGCGGAATACGAGCAGTACTTC

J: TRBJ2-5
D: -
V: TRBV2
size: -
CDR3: CASISDYGQTQYF
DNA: TGTGCCAGCATTTCGGACTATGGGCAGACCCAGTACTTC

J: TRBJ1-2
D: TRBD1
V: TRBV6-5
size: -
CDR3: CASSYQGDDNYGYTF
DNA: TGTGCCAGCAGTTACCAGGGGGACGATAACTATGGCTACACCTTC

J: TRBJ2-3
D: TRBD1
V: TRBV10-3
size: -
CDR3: CASTGGDTQYF
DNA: TGTGCCAGCACAGGGGGAGATACGCAGTATTTT

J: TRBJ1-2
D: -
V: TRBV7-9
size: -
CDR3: CASSLDWAGYTF
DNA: TGTGCCAGCAGCTTAGATTGGGCCGGCTACACCTTC

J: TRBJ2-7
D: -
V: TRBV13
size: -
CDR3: CASSLKGVWRGPSYEQYF
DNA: TGTGCCAGCAGCTTAAAAGGTGTTTGGCGGGGACCCTCCTACGAGCAGTACTTC

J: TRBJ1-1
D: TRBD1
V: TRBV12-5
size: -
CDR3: CASGRDRDPEAFF
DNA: TGTGCTAGTGGCCGCGACAGGGATCCTGAAGCTTTCTTT